The 28 T cell receptor beta chains given below trace back to one sample, sequenced in a study of shared clonotypes between healthy human individuals. Assay: immunoSEQ multiplex PCR; the TCRdb copy retains only in-frame clones and omits some. The table records around 1.9 million clones, just over 90% of them present only once. Naive CD8 cells lacked CD45RO and underwent positive selection for CCR7, leaving out terminally differentiated effector memory CD45RA+ cells. The sequencing input was naive CD8+ T cells from PBMCs. The source of these receptors is a man aged 18 to 29 in good health. Some clones in this sample may be carry-over from other donors' samples.

This clone has just one count. This chain uses TRBV4-1 with TRBJ2-2, with 8 positions matching TRBD1. V was pared by 6 bases and J by 1 base, with 4 bases of the junction left unmatched. The CDR3 spans 15 residues. CDR1 and CDR2 from the germline V gene are MGHRA and YSYEKL. CDR3 coding DNA: TGCGCCAGCAGTTCGGACAGGGAGAACACCGGGGAGCTGTTTTTT. It specifies CASSSDRENTGELFF.

The chain joins TRBV10-3 to TRBJ1-5; weak D call: TRBD1 (6 bases). The V gene lost 2 bases and the J gene lost 3 bases, with 20 bases spanning the gap. Germline values: CDR1 ENHRY, CDR2 SYGVKD. The CDR3 has 18 amino acids. The DNA for the CDR3 is TGTGCCATCAGTGAGACCCGGACAGTGGATATCACCAATCAGCCCCAGCATTTT. Translated, it gives CAISETRTVDITNQPQHF.

The chain joins TRBV14 to TRBJ2-1, with D hard to call. Germline-derived CDR1 and CDR2 are SGHDN and FVKESK. The germline V and J ends were trimmed by 4 bases and 7 bases, with 11 bases remaining between them. The length of the CDR3 is 13 residues. CDR3 protein: CASSLGWPNEQFF. The CDR3 DNA sequence: TGTGCCAGCAGCCTAGGGTGGCCGAATGAGCAGTTCTTC.

This rearrangement joins TRBV4-2 to TRBJ1-1, with D maybe TRBD1 (5 bases). The V end lost 0 bases, the J end lost 5 bases, and 16 bases lay between the germline ends. The germline gives CDR1 LGHNA, CDR2 YNFKEQ. CDR3 size: 16 residues. CDR3 loop: CASSQDFGRGGTEAFF. For the CDR3, the DNA is TGTGCCAGCAGCCAAGATTTTGGGAGGGGTGGGACTGAAGCTTTCTTT.

The J gene is TRBJ1-2, the V gene TRBV4-1, with 10 bases fitting TRBD1. CDR1 and CDR2 (germline): MGHRA, YSYEKL. With V trimmed by 1 base and J by 8 bases, 4 bases remained unmatched. This CDR3 region has 14 residues. The CDR3 nucleotides are TGCGCCAGCAGCCAAGCCGGGACAGGGGTCGGCTACACCTTC. This sequence encodes CASSQAGTGVGYTF.

The rearrangement links TRBV28 to TRBJ1-1; 7 bases agree with TRBD1. Germline-derived CDR1 and CDR2 are MDHEN and SYDVKM. V trimming: 6 bases; J trimming: 4 bases; junction bases outside the gene matches: 11. This CDR3 comprises 15 residues. This CDR3 reads CASSPRDRASTEAFF. The CDR3 DNA reads TGTGCCAGCAGCCCCAGAGACAGGGCATCCACTGAAGCTTTCTTT.

The chain has TRBV28 and TRBJ2-3; D is possibly TRBD2 (6 bases). The germline V gene has CDR1 MDHEN and CDR2 SYDVKM. The CDR3 extends over 14 amino acids. Trimming took 6 bases from V and 3 from J, leaving 13 bases between them. The CDR3 spells CASSFAGRTDTQYF. CDR3 nucleotides: TGTGCCAGCAGCTTCGCGGGGAGGACAGATACGCAGTATTTT.

The chain is built from TRBV4-1 and TRBJ2-5; 8 bases match TRBD1. With 5 bases clipped from V and 5 bases from J, the junction kept 7 bases outside the gene matches. The germline gives CDR1 MGHRA, CDR2 YSYEKL. This CDR3 comprises 14 residues. The CDR3 region has the DNA TGCGCCAGCAGCGGACACAGGGGGACCGAGACCCAGTACTTC. Translating it yields CASSGHRGTETQYF.

This chain links TRBV10-1 with TRBJ2-2; D is possibly TRBD2 (5 bases). This CDR3 has 13 residues. With 5 bases removed from V and 5 bases from J, the gap between germline ends came to 9 bases. Germline V CDR1 and CDR2: WNHNN, SYGVQD (reference sequence). The CDR3 DNA reads as TGCGCCAGCAGTTCAACTAGGACCGGGGAGCTGTTTTTT. Translation: CASSSTRTGELFF.

V usage is TRBV9 and J usage is TRBJ1-4, with TRBD1 matching over 8 bases. V gave up 4 bases and J gave up 8 bases; unmatched junction bases: 7. Germline CDR1 SGDLS, CDR2 YYNGEE. The CDR3 is 14 residues long. The CDR3 loop reads CASSPGGGNEKLFF. The CDR3 coding sequence is TGTGCCAGCAGCCCAGGGGGCGGAAACGAAAAACTGTTTTTT.

The CDR3 here is CASSQEGGTDTQYF. The CDR3 DNA reads TGCGCCAGCAGCCAAGAAGGGGGCACAGATACGCAGTATTTT. This sequence joins TRBV4-3 and TRBJ2-3, with TRBD1 as a possible D gene (5 bases). Germline-derived CDR1 and CDR2 are LGHNA and YSLEER. CDR3 length: 14 amino acids. V was cut by 0 bases and J by 1 base, with 5 bases left in between.

The chain carries TRBV27 and TRBJ1-5, with 8 nucleotides matching TRBD1. V gave up 5 bases and J gave up 10 bases; unmatched junction bases: 10. The CDR3 spans 14 residues. Germline V gene data show CDR1 as MNHEY and CDR2 as SMNVEV (reference sequence). The CDR3 DNA is TGTGCCAGCAGTCCAAGGACAGGGTACGCACCCCAGCATTTT. Its protein is CASSPRTGYAPQHF.

This clone was seen only a few times. The rearrangement joins TRBV11-2 to TRBJ2-2; D is perhaps TRBD2 (6 bases). The CDR3 contains 17 residues. Trimming took off 3 bases at V and 4 bases at J, with 18 bases between the two ends. Germline CDR1 reads SGHAT; CDR2 reads FQNNGV. The CDR3 DNA follows: TGTGCCAGCAGCTTCCCCAACAGTCGGAGGGGCACCGGGGAGCTGTTTTTT. It yields the protein CASSFPNSRRGTGELFF.

In DNA form, the CDR3 reads TGTGCCAGCAGTACAGGGAATAGCAATCAGCCCCAGCATTTT. It codes for CASSTGNSNQPQHF. The chain uses TRBV28 and TRBJ1-5, with D possibly being TRBD1 (6 bases). The CDR3 runs 14 residues. V gave up 5 bases and J gave up 0 bases, with 8 bases separating them. From germline, CDR1 is MDHEN and CDR2 SYDVKM.

The gene calls are TRBV30 and TRBJ2-1, with D perhaps matching TRBD2 (5 bases). The V gene lost 4 bases and the J gene lost 10 bases, with 17 bases spanning the gap. The CDR3 is made up of 13 amino acids. The germline V gene has CDR1 GTSNPN and CDR2 SVGIG (reference sequence). CDR3 residues: CAWTVTRTTEQFF. CDR3 DNA: TGTGCCTGGACCGTTACTAGGACCACCGAGCAGTTCTTC.

The V call is TRBV9, the J call TRBJ2-5, with D perhaps TRBD2 (7 bases). Deletions cut 1 base from V and 5 bases from J, with 15 bases between. The CDR3 is 15 amino acids. The germline CDR1 and CDR2 sequences are SGDLS and YYNGEE. The CDR3 DNA reads as TGTGCCAGCAGCGTAAGGGGGGAGGGCCGGGAGACCCAGTACTTC. Its translation: CASSVRGEGRETQYF. The full variable domain, its missing parts supplied by reference TRBV9 and TRBJ2-5, is DSGVTQTPKHLITATGQRVTLRCSPRSGDLSVYWYQQSLDQGLQFLIQYYNGEERAKGNILERFSAQQFPDLHSELNLSSLELGDSALYFCASSVRGEGRETQYFGPGTRLLVL.

V and J are TRBV10-3 and TRBJ1-1, with 8 bases fitting TRBD1. Trimming took 4 bases from V and 1 from J; bases not matched to a gene: 11. CDR1 and CDR2 (germline): ENHRY, SYGVKD. CDR3 size: 17 residues. This CDR3 reads CAISGPGQAKKNTEAFF. The DNA for the CDR3 is TGTGCCATCAGTGGCCCGGGACAGGCGAAGAAGAACACTGAAGCTTTCTTT.

The chain has TRBV29-1 and TRBJ1-5; D may be TRBD1 (5 bases). V was shortened by 5 bases and J by 2 bases, with 16 bases between the two germline ends. Germline CDR1 is SQVTM and CDR2 is ANQGSEA. The CDR3 contains 15 residues. The DNA for the CDR3 is TGCAGCGTTCAAGTTGACAGTTATGGCAATCAGCCCCAGCATTTT. It codes for CSVQVDSYGNQPQHF.

The chain has TRBV28 and TRBJ1-4, with a tentative D call TRBD1 (5 bases). The germline V gene has CDR1 MDHEN and CDR2 SYDVKM. The CDR3 is 14 residues long. Trimming cost V 7 bases and J 8 bases, with 17 bases left between them. This chain's CDR3 is CASNRRGRMEKLFF. The CDR3 bases are TGTGCCAGCAACAGGCGGGGGAGGATGGAAAAACTGTTTTTT. Supplemented by reference TRBV28 and TRBJ1-4, the full variable domain reads DVKVTQSSRYLVKRTGEKVFLECVQDMDHENMFWYRQDPGLGLRLIYFSYDVKMKEKGDIPEGYSVSREKKERFSLILESASTNQTSMYLCASNRRGRMEKLFFGSGTQLSVL.

The chain couples TRBV19 to TRBJ1-1, with TRBD1 as a possible D gene (6 bases). There are 15 residues in the CDR3. The ends were cut back, 3 bases at V and 6 bases at J, with 17 bases in the middle. Germline assignment: CDR1 LNHDA and CDR2 SQIVND (reference sequence). The CDR3 protein is CASSMGPGRGAEAFF. The CDR3, as DNA: TGTGCCAGTAGTATGGGACCGGGCAGGGGAGCTGAAGCTTTCTTT.

This clone came up a few times. Other DNA sequences within the sample encode an identical CDR3. The chain employs TRBV30 and TRBJ1-5; perhaps TRBD1 as D (6 bases). Germline CDR1 is GTSNPN and CDR2 is SVGIG (reference sequence). The CDR3 loop spans 13 amino acids. Trimming shortened V by 0 bases and J by 4 bases, and 7 bases separated the two germline ends. As DNA, the CDR3 is TGTGCCTGGAGTGTAGGGGGTAATCAGCCCCAGCATTTT. This codes for CAWSVGGNQPQHF. The complete variable domain, with remaining parts taken from reference TRBV30 and TRBJ1-5, reads SQTIHQWPATLVQPVGSPLSLECTVEGTSNPNLYWYRQAAGRGLQLLFYSVGIGQISSEVPQNLSASRPQDRQFILSSKKLLLSDSGFYLCAWSVGGNQPQHFGDGTRLSIL.

The rearrangement uses TRBV30 and TRBJ2-7, with D perhaps given as TRBD1 or TRBD2 (5 bases each). CDR3 size: 13 residues. V lost 1 base and J 3 bases, leaving 10 bases between the germline ends. Per the germline V gene, CDR1 is GTSNPN and CDR2 is SVGIG (reference sequence). The CDR3 protein is CAWSDIGGYEQYF. The CDR3 DNA reads as TGTGCCTGGAGTGACATTGGGGGCTACGAGCAGTACTTC.

The chain has TRBV5-4 and TRBJ1-1, with a tentative D call TRBD1 (5 bases). The CDR3 length is 12 residues. V dropped 2 bases and J dropped 7 bases, with 9 bases sitting between them. Germline CDR1 and CDR2: SGHNT and YYREEE (reference sequence). The CDR3 is CASSFDSNEAFF. The CDR3 nucleotides are TGTGCCAGCAGCTTCGACAGTAATGAAGCTTTCTTT.

The chain joins TRBV28 to TRBJ1-5; tentatively, D is TRBD1 (5 bases). Trimming removed 6 bases at V and 7 bases at J, with 13 bases between. Per the germline V gene, CDR1 is MDHEN and CDR2 is SYDVKM. The CDR3 contains 13 residues. The chain's CDR3 is CASSYHRGQPQHF. CDR3 DNA: TGTGCCAGCAGCTATCATCGGGGGCAGCCCCAGCATTTT.

V usage is TRBV30 and J usage is TRBJ1-4; no firm D call. CDR1 and CDR2 from the germline V gene are GTSNPN and SVGIG (reference sequence). This CDR3 comprises 13 residues. V was shortened by 5 bases and J by 0 bases, with 7 bases between the two germline ends. CDR3 amino acids: CAWGLTTNEKLFF. In DNA, the CDR3 is TGTGCCTGGGGCCTTACAACTAATGAAAAACTGTTTTTT.

The chain carries TRBV5-4 and TRBJ2-5; TRBD1 aligns across 8 bases. Germline CDR1 and CDR2: SGHNT and YYREEE (reference sequence). V gave up 4 bases and J gave up 5 bases; unmatched junction bases: 7. CDR3 length equals 14 residues. CDR3 bases: TGTGCCAGCAGCATGGACAGGGTCGTGGAGACCCAGTACTTC. It is translated as CASSMDRVVETQYF. Variable domain in full (rest from reference TRBV5-4 and TRBJ2-5): ETGVTQSPTHLIKTRGQQVTLRCSSQSGHNTVSWYQQALGQGPQFIFQYYREEENGRGNFPPRFSGLQFPNYSSELNVNALELDDSALYLCASSMDRVVETQYFGPGTRLLVL.

The rearrangement links TRBV11-2 to TRBJ2-7, with TRBD1 identical over 10 bases. Germline V gene data show CDR1 as SGHAT and CDR2 as FQNNGV. This CDR3 region has 15 residues. The V and J ends lost 2 bases and 6 bases, in that order; junction bases with no gene match: 7. The DNA for the CDR3 is TGTGCCAGCAGCTTACAGTGGGACAGGGGCGGCGAGCAGTACTTC. Its translation: CASSLQWDRGGEQYF.

The chain has TRBV29-1 and TRBJ1-2; no clear D. V lost 5 bases to trimming and J lost 0 bases, with 10 bases between them. Germline V gene lookup returns CDR1 SQVTM and CDR2 ANQGSEA. This CDR3 region has 13 residues. CDR3 nucleotide sequence: TGCAGCGTTCGTGTGCTAGCTAACTATGGCTACACCTTC. This gives the protein CSVRVLANYGYTF.